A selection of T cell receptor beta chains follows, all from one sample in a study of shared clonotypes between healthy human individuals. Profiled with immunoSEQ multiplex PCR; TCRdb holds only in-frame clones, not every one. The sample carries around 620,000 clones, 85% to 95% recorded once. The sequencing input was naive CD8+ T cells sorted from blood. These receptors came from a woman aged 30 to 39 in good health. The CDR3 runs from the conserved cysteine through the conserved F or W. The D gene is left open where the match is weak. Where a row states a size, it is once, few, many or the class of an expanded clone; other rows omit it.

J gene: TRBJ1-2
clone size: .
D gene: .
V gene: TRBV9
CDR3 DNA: TGTGCCAGCACCAGACGGGGGGAATCTAACTATGGCTACACCTTC
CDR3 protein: CASTRRGESNYGYTF

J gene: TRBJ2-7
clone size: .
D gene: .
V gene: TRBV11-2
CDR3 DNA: TGTGCCAGCAGCTATGGGACCGCCTCCTACGAGCAGTACTTC
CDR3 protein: CASSYGTASYEQYF

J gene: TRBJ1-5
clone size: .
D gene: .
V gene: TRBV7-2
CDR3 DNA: TGTGCCAGCAGCTTTCTCACCCGCGGACCCGAGTCGCCACCCCAGCCCCAGCATTTT
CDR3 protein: CASSFLTRGPESPPQPQHF

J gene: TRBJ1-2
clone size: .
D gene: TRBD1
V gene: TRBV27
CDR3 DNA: TGTGCCAGCAGCCTTGACCAGACAGGGGGATTTGGCTACACCTTC
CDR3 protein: CASSLDQTGGFGYTF

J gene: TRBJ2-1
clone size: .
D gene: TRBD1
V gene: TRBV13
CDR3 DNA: TGTGCCAGCAGCCCGGGACAGGGCTACAATGAGCAGTTCTTC
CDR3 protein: CASSPGQGYNEQFF

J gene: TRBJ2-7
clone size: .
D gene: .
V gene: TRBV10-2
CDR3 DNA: TGCGCCAGCAGTTCCCACAGGGTGATGTACGAGCAGTACTTC
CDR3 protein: CASSSHRVMYEQYF

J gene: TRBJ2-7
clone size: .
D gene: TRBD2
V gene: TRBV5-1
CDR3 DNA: TGCGCCAGCAGCCCCCTGAGCGGGAGGGTCTACGAGCAGTACTTC
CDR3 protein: CASSPLSGRVYEQYF

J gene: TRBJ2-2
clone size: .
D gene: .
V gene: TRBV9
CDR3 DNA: TGTGCCAGCAGCCCAATGCGGGCCGGGGAGCTGTTTTTT
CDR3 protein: CASSPMRAGELFF

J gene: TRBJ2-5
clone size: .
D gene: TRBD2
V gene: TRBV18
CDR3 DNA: TGTGCCAGCTCACCATTTTTGGGACTAGCGGCGCTCCAAGAGACCCAGTACTTC
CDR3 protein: CASSPFLGLAALQETQYF

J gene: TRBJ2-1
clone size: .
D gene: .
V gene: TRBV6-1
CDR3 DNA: TGTGCCAGCAGCGAGCGGACCTACAATGAGCAGTTCTTC
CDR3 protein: CASSERTYNEQFF

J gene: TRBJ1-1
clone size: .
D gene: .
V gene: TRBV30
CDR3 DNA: TGTGCCTGGAACGGGGGGCTCAACACTGAAGCTTTCTTT
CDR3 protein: CAWNGGLNTEAFF

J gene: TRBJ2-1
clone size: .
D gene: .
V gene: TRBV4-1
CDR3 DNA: TGCGCCAGCAGCCAAGAACGTATCCTCTACAATGAGCAGTTCTTC
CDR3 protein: CASSQERILYNEQFF

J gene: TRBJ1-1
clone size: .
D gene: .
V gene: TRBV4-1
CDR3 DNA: TGCGCCAGCAGCCACGGGAGGGGTGGGGTCTCCATGAACACTGAAGCTTTCTTT
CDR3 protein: CASSHGRGGVSMNTEAFF

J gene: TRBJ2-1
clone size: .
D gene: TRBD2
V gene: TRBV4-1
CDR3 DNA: TGCGCCAGCAGCCAAGATTTACTAGCGGACAATGAGCAGTTCTTC
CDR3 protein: CASSQDLLADNEQFF

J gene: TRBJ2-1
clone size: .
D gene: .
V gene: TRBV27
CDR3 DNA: TGTGCCAGCAATCCCTCCAACTACAATGAGCAGTTCTTC
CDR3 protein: CASNPSNYNEQFF

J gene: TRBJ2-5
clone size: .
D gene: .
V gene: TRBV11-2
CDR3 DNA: TGTGCCAGCAGCTTCGGGGCGTTTGGTCTTGAGACCCAGTACTTC
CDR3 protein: CASSFGAFGLETQYF

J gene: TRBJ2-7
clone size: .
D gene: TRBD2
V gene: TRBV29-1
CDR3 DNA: TGCAGCGTTGAAGATGGGGAGACTAGCGGGAGCTACGAGCAGTACTTC
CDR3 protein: CSVEDGETSGSYEQYF

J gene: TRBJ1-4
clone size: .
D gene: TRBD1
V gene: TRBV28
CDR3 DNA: TGTGCCAGCGACAGGGGATCCAGGGAAAATGAAAAACTGTTTTTT
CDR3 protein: CASDRGSRENEKLFF

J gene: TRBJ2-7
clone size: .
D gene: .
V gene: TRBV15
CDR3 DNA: TGTGCCACCAGCAGAGATCGCGGAATTAACTACGAGCAGTACTTC
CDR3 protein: CATSRDRGINYEQYF

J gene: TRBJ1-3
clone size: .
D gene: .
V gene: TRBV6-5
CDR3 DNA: TGTGCCAGCGGTCAGGGTCACTCTGGAAACACCATATATTTT
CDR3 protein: CASGQGHSGNTIYF

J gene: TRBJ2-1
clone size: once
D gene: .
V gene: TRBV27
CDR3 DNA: TGTGCCAGCAGTTTGTTCCCGGGAAACAATGAGCAGTTCTTC
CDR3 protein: CASSLFPGNNEQFF

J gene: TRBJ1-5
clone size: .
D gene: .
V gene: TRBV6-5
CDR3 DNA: TGTGCCAGCAGCCCGCGGGGCCAGGGAAATCAGCCCCAGCATTTT
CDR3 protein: CASSPRGQGNQPQHF

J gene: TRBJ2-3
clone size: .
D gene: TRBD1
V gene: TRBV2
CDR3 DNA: TGTGCCAGCAGCCACACAGGGGGCACAGATACGCAGTATTTT
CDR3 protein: CASSHTGGTDTQYF

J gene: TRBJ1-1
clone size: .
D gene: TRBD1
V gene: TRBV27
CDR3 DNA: TGTGCCAGCAGTTGGGTTACAGGGGGCTATAACACTGAAGCTTTCTTT
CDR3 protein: CASSWVTGGYNTEAFF

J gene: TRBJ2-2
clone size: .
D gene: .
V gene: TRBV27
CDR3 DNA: TGTGCCAGCAGTTTTGGGGTCACCGGGGAGCTGTTTTTT
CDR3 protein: CASSFGVTGELFF

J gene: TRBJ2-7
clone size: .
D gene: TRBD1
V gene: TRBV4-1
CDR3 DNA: TGCGCCAGCAGCCAAGAGGTGACAGGGGGCTCCTACGAGCAGTACTTC
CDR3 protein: CASSQEVTGGSYEQYF

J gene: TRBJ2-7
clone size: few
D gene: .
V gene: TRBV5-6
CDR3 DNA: TGTGCCAGCAGCTTTTGGGCACACCCCTACGAGCAGTACTTC
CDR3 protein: CASSFWAHPYEQYF

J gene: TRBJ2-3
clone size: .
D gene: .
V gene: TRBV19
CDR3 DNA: TGTGCCAGTAGTACCCCGGGGGCCAGGACAGATACGCAGTATTTT
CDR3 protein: CASSTPGARTDTQYF

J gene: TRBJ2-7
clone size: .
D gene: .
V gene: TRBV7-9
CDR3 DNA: TGTGCCAGCAGCTTAGCCAGTCCCGAGCAGTACTTC
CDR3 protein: CASSLASPEQYF

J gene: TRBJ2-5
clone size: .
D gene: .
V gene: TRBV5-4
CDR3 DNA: TGTGCCAGCAGCTTGTTGGGCGGCAGGGATCGGGGAGAGACCCAGTACTTC
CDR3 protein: CASSLLGGRDRGETQYF

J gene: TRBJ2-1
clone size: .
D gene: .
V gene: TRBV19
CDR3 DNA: TGTGCCAGTTCCCAACTAGCTACCCCCAACAATGAGCAGTTCTTC
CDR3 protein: CASSQLATPNNEQFF

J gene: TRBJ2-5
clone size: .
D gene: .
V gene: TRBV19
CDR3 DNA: TGTGCCAGTACGGACTGGGACCAAGAGACCCAGTACTTC
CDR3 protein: CASTDWDQETQYF